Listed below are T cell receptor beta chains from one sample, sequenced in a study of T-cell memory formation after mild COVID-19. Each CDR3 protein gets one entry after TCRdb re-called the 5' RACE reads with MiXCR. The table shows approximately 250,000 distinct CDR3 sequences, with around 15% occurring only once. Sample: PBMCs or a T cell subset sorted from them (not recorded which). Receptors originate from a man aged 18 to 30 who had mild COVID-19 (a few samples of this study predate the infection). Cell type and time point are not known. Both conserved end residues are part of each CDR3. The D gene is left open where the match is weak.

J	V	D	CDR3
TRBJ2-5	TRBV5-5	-	CASSLGAGLGQETQYF
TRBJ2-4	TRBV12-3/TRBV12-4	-	CASSHRDIQYF
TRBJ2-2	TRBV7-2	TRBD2	CASRNSGTTSTGELFF
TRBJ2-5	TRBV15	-	CATSSGRDQETQYF
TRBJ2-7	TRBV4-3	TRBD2	CASSPGGWASYEQYF
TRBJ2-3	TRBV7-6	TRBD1	CASSLRDRGRTDTQYF
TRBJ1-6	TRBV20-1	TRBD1	CSARTTDRIIYNSPLHF
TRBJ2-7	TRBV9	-	CASSVDQSPYEQYF
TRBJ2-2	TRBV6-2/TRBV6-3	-	CASIDRLEDTGELFF
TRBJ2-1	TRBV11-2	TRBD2	CASSLEGLAGYNEQFF
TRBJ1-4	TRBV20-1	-	CRVSRGANEKLFF
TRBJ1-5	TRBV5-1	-	CASRMTLSQHF
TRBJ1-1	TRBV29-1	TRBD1	CSVPGGTRSNTEAFF
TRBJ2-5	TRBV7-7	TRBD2	CASSLGGGTSQETQYF
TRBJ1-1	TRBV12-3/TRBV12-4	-	CASSFGAREAFF
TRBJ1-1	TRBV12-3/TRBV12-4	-	CASSFRYTEAFF